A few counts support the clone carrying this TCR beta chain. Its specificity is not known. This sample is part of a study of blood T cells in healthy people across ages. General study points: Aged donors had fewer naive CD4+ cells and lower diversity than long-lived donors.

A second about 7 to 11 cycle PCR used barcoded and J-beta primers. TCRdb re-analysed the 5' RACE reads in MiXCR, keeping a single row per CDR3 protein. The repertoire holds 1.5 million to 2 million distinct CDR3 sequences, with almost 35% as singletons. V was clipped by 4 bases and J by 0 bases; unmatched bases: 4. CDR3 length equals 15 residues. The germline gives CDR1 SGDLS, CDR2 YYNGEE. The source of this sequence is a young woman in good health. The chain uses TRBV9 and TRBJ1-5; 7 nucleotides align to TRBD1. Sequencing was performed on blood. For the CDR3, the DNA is TGTGCCAGCAGCCGGGACAGCCATAGCAATCAGCCCCAGCATTTT. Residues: CASSRDSHSNQPQHF.